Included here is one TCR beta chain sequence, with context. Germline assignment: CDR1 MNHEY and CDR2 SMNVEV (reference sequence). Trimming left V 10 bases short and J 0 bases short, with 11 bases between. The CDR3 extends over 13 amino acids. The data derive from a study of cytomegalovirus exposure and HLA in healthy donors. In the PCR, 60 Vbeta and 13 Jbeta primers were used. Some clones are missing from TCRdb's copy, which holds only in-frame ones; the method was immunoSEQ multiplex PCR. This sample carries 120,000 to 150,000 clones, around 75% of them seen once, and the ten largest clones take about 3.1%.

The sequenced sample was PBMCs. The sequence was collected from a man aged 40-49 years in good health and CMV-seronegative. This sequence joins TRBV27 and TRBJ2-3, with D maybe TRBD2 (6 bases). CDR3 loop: CATSGTSTDTQYF. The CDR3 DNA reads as TGTGCCACCTCCGGGACTAGCACAGATACGCAGTATTTT.